One sample yielded the 19 T cell receptor beta chains listed below, sequenced in a study of beta chain features in type 1 diabetes (dated by TCRdb to between 2018 and 2020). Overall study outcomes, separate from this receptor: Type 1 diabetes patients showed a moderate but significant shortening of TCRB CDR3 length in all four CD4+ subsets.

These TCRs' antigens remain unknown. The protocol used for the library was the immunoSEQ multiplex PCR assay. The entire isolated RNA was reverse transcribed using the High Capacity cDNA Reverse Transcription Kit, and thus expressed TCRB transcripts were sequenced. The table was pulled from immuneACCESS by TCRdb, which kept in-frame rearrangements only. Such tables lose some clones; where checked, under half of the loss comes from unresolved V genes, and the rest has no known cause. The sample table records 640,000 or so clones; around an eighth of these occur just once. The ten largest clones capture 0.022% of the sample. The sequenced sample was naive CD4+ T cells from blood. The cell subset or site tag for this specimen amounts to: true naive CD4+ T cells. These TCRs come from a man aged 18-30 years with type 1 diabetes.

This clone was seen more than once but under ten times. The chain's CDR3 is CASSLLDQETQYF. DNA for the CDR3: TGTGCCAGCAGCTTATTGGACCAAGAGACCCAGTACTTC. This chain connects TRBV13 to TRBJ2-5, with D unresolved. Germline V gene sequence: CDR1 PRHDT, CDR2 FYEKMQ (reference sequence). Trimming removed 2 bases at V and 0 bases at J, with 4 bases between. The length of the CDR3 is 13 residues.

In its sample, this clone was seen a few times. The genes are TRBV5-1 and TRBJ2-7, with TRBD1 as a possible D gene (5 bases). Germline V gene data show CDR1 as SGHRS and CDR2 as YFSETQ. The CDR3 length is 15 residues. Trimming left V 4 bases short and J 5 bases short, with 19 bases between. For the CDR3, the DNA is TGCGCCAGCAGCCCTCGTGGGGCAGGGAAGGACGAGCAGTACTTC. It codes for CASSPRGAGKDEQYF. The whole variable domain, remainder taken from reference TRBV5-1 and TRBJ2-7, is KAGVTQTPRYLIKTRGQQVTLSCSPISGHRSVSWYQQTPGQGLQFLFEYFSETQRNKGNFPGRFSGRQFSNSRSEMNVSTLELGDSALYLCASSPRGAGKDEQYFGPGTRLTVT.

The rearrangement joins TRBV29-1 to TRBJ2-1; either TRBD1 or TRBD2 may supply D (5 bases each). The V gene lost 6 bases and the J gene lost 3 bases, with 12 bases spanning the gap. Germline values: CDR1 SQVTM, CDR2 ANQGSEA. The CDR3 has 13 residues. The CDR3 reads CSVLGAYYNEQFF. The CDR3 DNA sequence: TGCAGCGTCCTCGGGGCCTACTACAATGAGCAGTTCTTC.

The rearrangement uses TRBV30 and TRBJ2-3, with 7 positions matching TRBD1. The length of the CDR3 is 11 residues. J was trimmed by 8 bases and V by 4 bases; bases with no gene match: 3. Germline lookup yields CDR1 GTSNPN and CDR2 SVGIG (reference sequence). CDR3 loop: CAWTSGGTQYF. CDR3 bases: TGTGCCTGGACTTCAGGGGGTACGCAGTATTTT.

This chain joins TRBV6-5 and TRBJ1-4; no clear D. The CDR3 totals 13 residues. Trimming took off 2 bases at V and 6 bases at J, with 7 bases between the two ends. Germline V gene lookup returns CDR1 MNHEY and CDR2 SVGAGI. CDR3 bases: TGTGCCAGCAGTTACCAACCATATGAAAAACTGTTTTTT. Its translation is CASSYQPYEKLFF.

This clone has just a few counts. The V call is TRBV7-6, the J call TRBJ1-4; TRBD1 matches 8 bases. CDR1 and CDR2 (germline): SGHVS, FNYEAQ. The CDR3 covers 16 residues. Germline trimming cut 3 bases from V and 3 bases from J; bases unmatched to any gene: 6. The CDR3 region has the DNA TGTGCCAGCAGCTTCGACAGGGGCGGATCTAATGAAAAACTGTTTTTT. Residues: CASSFDRGGSNEKLFF.

This clone was observed a few times. The chain couples TRBV28 to TRBJ1-2; perhaps TRBD1 as D (5 bases). The ends were cut back, 8 bases at V and 7 bases at J, with 17 bases in the middle. Germline V gene lookup returns CDR1 MDHEN and CDR2 SYDVKM. The CDR3 covers 13 residues. The CDR3, as DNA: TGTGCCAGCCGCAAGTTCAGGGACGGTGGCTACACCTTC. It translates to CASRKFRDGGYTF.

This clone came up a few times. This chain connects TRBV2 to TRBJ1-5; D is unclear. V was shortened by 6 bases and J by 5 bases, with 14 bases between the two germline ends. CDR1 and CDR2 from the germline V gene are SNHLY and FYNNEI. This CDR3 comprises 14 residues. The CDR3 protein is CASSAAATHQPQHF. The DNA for the CDR3 is TGTGCCAGCAGCGCGGCGGCCACTCATCAGCCCCAGCATTTT.

The chain uses TRBV5-4 and TRBJ2-5; 15 nucleotides agree with TRBD2. V lost 0 bases and J lost 7; bases outside the gene matches: 13. Germline V gene data show CDR1 as SGHNT and CDR2 as YYREEE (reference sequence). This CDR3 spans 19 amino acids. The CDR3 is CASSLAPGLAGGPPRTQYF. CDR3 DNA: TGTGCCAGCAGCTTGGCCCCGGGACTAGCGGGGGGCCCGCCGAGGACCCAGTACTTC.

This clone was counted a few times. This chain links TRBV7-6 with TRBJ1-1; 7 bases line up with TRBD1. The CDR3 runs to 15 residues. Germline CDR1 SGHVS, CDR2 FNYEAQ. Germline trimming cut 5 bases from V and 0 bases from J; bases unmatched to any gene: 6. CDR3 loop: CASSRRDSMNTEAFF. The CDR3 DNA is TGTGCCAGCAGCCGCCGGGACAGTATGAACACTGAAGCTTTCTTT.

In regard to this clone: This sample includes further DNA sequences coding for the same CDR3. The V and J genes are TRBV30 and TRBJ1-5; maybe TRBD1 (5 bases). Trimming stripped 8 bases from V and 0 bases from J, with 11 bases between. CDR1 is GTSNPN, CDR2 SVGIG, per germline (reference sequence). CDR3 length equals 13 residues. The CDR3 loop reads CALGRDSNQPQHF. The CDR3 DNA sequence: TGTGCCCTGGGGCGAGATAGCAATCAGCCCCAGCATTTT.

This clone turned up a few times. The chain employs TRBV5-4 and TRBJ2-1; 14 positions match TRBD2. CDR1 is SGHNT and CDR2 is YYREEE in the germline V gene (reference sequence). This CDR3 has 18 amino acids. Trimming removed 0 bases from V and 6 bases from J; junction bases left unmatched: 8. CDR3 DNA sequence: TGTGCCAGCAGCTTGGTTGGGACTAGCGGGGGCGTGTCCAATGAGCAGTTCTTC. As protein: CASSLVGTSGGVSNEQFF.

The chain combines TRBV28 with TRBJ1-2; D may be TRBD1 (5 bases). Trimming removed 7 bases from V and 8 bases from J, with 20 bases in between. Germline V CDR1 and CDR2: MDHEN, SYDVKM. This CDR3 is 14 amino acids long. The CDR3 DNA is TGTGCCAGCACTGGTGGGGGAGGCCAGACCGGCTACACCTTC. Protein product: CASTGGGGQTGYTF.

The gene calls are TRBV7-2 and TRBJ2-7; D is ambiguous. The ends were cut back, 0 bases at V and 3 bases at J, with 9 bases in the middle. The germline gives CDR1 SGHTA, CDR2 FQGNSA. This CDR3 has 14 amino acids. CDR3 residues: CASSLAGVDYEQYF. The CDR3 region has the DNA TGTGCCAGCAGCTTAGCCGGAGTCGACTACGAGCAGTACTTC. Based on the CDR3 plus reference TRBV7-2 and TRBJ2-7, the full variable domain is GAGVSQSPSNKVTEKGKDVELRCDPISGHTALYWYRQSLGQGLEFLIYFQGNSAPDKSGLPSDRFSAERTGGSVSTLTIQRTQQEDSAVYLCASSLAGVDYEQYFGPGTRLTVT.

This clone has just a few counts. The genes are TRBV29-1 and TRBJ2-2; D ambiguous. V gave up 7 bases and J gave up 1 base, with 13 bases separating them. Germline V gene sequence: CDR1 SQVTM, CDR2 ANQGSEA. CDR3 length: 14 residues. The CDR3 protein is CSAFKPGNTGELFF. CDR3 DNA sequence: TGCAGCGCCTTTAAGCCGGGGAACACCGGGGAGCTGTTTTTT.

This chain joins TRBV29-1 and TRBJ2-5; the D gene is possibly TRBD1 (6 bases). The V and J ends lost 6 bases and 7 bases respectively, with 15 bases between them. Germline V gene data show CDR1 as SQVTM and CDR2 as ANQGSEA. This CDR3 is built from 12 residues. This chain's CDR3 is CSVALPGATQYF. CDR3 DNA sequence: TGCAGCGTCGCCCTGCCAGGGGCGACCCAGTACTTC.

This clone was observed a few times. CDR3 sequence: CASRGWGGNTDTQYF. In DNA, the CDR3 is TGTGCCAGCCGGGGATGGGGAGGGAACACAGATACGCAGTATTTT. The chain carries TRBV2 and TRBJ2-3, with 7 nucleotides matching TRBD2. Germline CDR1 is SNHLY and CDR2 is FYNNEI. The CDR3 contains 15 residues. Trimming cost V 8 bases and J 2 bases; bases outside gene matches: 10.

The rearrangement joins TRBV9 to TRBJ1-5; D remains ambiguous. The V gene's germline CDR1 is SGDLS and CDR2 YYNGEE. V was trimmed by 0 bases and J by 3 bases, leaving 7 bases between them. CDR3 length equals 14 residues. As DNA, the CDR3 is TGTGCCAGCAGCGTAGAACCAGACAATCAGCCCCAGCATTTT. As protein: CASSVEPDNQPQHF.

The J gene is TRBJ1-2, the V gene TRBV20-1; D uncertain. The germline V gene has CDR1 DFQATT and CDR2 SNEGSKA (reference sequence). CDR3 length: 9 residues. Trimming removed 3 bases from V and 11 bases from J, with 7 bases in between. The CDR3 DNA follows: TGCAGTGCTAGTGATCCATACACCTTC. This sequence encodes CSASDPYTF.